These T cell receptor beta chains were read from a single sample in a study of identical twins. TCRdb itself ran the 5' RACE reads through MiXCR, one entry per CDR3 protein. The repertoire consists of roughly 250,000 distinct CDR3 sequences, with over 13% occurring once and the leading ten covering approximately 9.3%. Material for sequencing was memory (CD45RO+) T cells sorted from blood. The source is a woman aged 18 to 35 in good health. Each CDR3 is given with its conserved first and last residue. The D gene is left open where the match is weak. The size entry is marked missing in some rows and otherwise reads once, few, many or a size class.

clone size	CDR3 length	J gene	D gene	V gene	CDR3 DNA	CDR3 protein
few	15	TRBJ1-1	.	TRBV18	TGTGCCAGCTCACCAGAGACGACACCTTACACTGAAGCTTTCTTT	CASSPETTPYTEAFF
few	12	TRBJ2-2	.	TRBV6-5	TGTGCCAGCAGTAAACAGAGCGGGGAGCTGTTTTTT	CASSKQSGELFF
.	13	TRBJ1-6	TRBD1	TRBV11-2	TGTGCCAGCAGCTTGGGCAGGGGGACACCCCTCCACTTT	CASSLGRGTPLHF
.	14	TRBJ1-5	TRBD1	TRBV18	TGTGCCAGCTCACCCTACCAGGGGGTTCAGCCCCAGCATTTT	CASSPYQGVQPQHF
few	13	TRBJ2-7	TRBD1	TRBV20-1	TGCAGTGCTAGGGCAGGGGGTCAATACGAGCAGTACTTC	CSARAGGQYEQYF
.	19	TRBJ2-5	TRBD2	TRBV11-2	TGTGCCAGCAGCTTAGGAGTCCCCAACAGGCTAGCGGGTCAAGAGACCCAGTACTTC	CASSLGVPNRLAGQETQYF
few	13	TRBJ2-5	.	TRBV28	TGTGCCAGCAGTACCCACAGGGAAAGGGCCCAGTACTTC	CASSTHRERAQYF
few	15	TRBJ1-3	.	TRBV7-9	TGTGCCAGCAGCTTATCGGGAATTTCTGGAAACACCATATATTTT	CASSLSGISGNTIYF
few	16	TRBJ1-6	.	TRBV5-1	TGCGCCAGCAGCTTGGGACCGCAAGGGGGTAATTCACCCCTCCACTTT	CASSLGPQGGNSPLHF
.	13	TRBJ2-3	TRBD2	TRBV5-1	TGCGCCAGCAGCGGGGGGGCCGGGACTAGATCCCGGTTT	CASSGGAGTRSRF
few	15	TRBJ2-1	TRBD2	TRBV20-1	TGCAGTGCTAGCGTTAGCGGGAGGGCCCAAAATGAGCAGTTCTTC	CSASVSGRAQNEQFF
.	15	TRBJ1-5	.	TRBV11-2	TGTGCCAGCAGCTTAGAGGCAGGAAGAAATCAGCCCCAGCATTTT	CASSLEAGRNQPQHF
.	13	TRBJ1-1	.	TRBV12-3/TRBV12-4	TGTGCCAGCAGGGGCCAGTTGTTGACCGAAGCTTTCTTT	CASRGQLLTEAFF
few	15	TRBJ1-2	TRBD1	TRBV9	TGTGCCAGCAGCGTAGGAGTCAACAGGGGGTATGGCTACACCTTC	CASSVGVNRGYGYTF
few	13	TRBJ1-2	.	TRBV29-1	TGCAGCGTTGTCATTTTCGACGGGTATGGCTACACCTTC	CSVVIFDGYGYTF
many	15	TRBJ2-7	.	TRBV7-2	TGTGCCAGCAGCCCCTGGGGCCAGCTAGACTACGAGCAGTACTTC	CASSPWGQLDYEQYF
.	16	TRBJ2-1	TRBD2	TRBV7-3	TGTGCCAGCAGCCCCTACCTAGCGGGGGGCATAAATGAGCAGTTCTTC	CASSPYLAGGINEQFF
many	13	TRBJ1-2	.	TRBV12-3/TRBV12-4	TGTGCCAGCAGTAGCCACAGTCACTATGGCTACACCTTC	CASSSHSHYGYTF
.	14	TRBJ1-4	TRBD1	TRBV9	TGTGCCAGCAACCTCCAGGGGGCTAATGAAAAACTGTTTTTT	CASNLQGANEKLFF
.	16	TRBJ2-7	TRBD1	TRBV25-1	TGTGCCAGCAGTGAACACACAGGGGGGCTCCTCTACGAGCAGTACTTC	CASSEHTGGLLYEQYF
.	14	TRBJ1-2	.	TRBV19	TGTGCCAGTAGTGACGACTACTCTAGCTATGGCTACACCTTC	CASSDDYSSYGYTF
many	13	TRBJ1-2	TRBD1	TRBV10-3	TGTGCCATCAGAACAGGGGGCACTGGCGGCTACACCTTC	CAIRTGGTGGYTF
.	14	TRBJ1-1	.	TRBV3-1	TGTGCCAGCAGCCAAGGACGACATAACACTGAAGCTTTCTTT	CASSQGRHNTEAFF
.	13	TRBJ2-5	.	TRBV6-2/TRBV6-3	TGTGCCAGCAGCCCGGCGAACCAAGAGACCCAGTACTTC	CASSPANQETQYF
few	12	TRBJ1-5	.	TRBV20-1	TGCAGTGCTATACAGGGAGCCCAGCCCCAGCATTTT	CSAIQGAQPQHF
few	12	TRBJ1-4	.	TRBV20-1	TGCAGTGCTAGCGAGACTTATGAAAAACTGTTTTTT	CSASETYEKLFF
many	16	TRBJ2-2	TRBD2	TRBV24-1	TGTGCCACCAGTGACACGGGACTAGCGGACACCGGGGAGCTGTTTTTT	CATSDTGLADTGELFF
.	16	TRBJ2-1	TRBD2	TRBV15	TGTGCCACCAGCAGCGGTAGCGGGAGGGAAAACAATGAGCAGTTCTTC	CATSSGSGRENNEQFF
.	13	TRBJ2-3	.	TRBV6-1	TGTGCCAGCAGTGACCCCGGCACAGATACGCAGTATTTT	CASSDPGTDTQYF
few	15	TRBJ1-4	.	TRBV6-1	TGTGCCAGCAGTGAAGCCCGGGCCGAAGGAGGAAAACTGTTTTTT	CASSEARAEGGKLFF
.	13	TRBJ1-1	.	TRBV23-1	TGCGCCAGCGGGAATCGGGGAAACACTGAAGCTTTCTTT	CASGNRGNTEAFF
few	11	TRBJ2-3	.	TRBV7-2	TGTGCCAGCGCCCTCACAGATACGCAGTATTTT	CASALTDTQYF
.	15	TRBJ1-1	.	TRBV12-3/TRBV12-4	TGTGCCAGCAGTTTTAGGGGGACGTTCAACACTGAAGCTTTCTTT	CASSFRGTFNTEAFF
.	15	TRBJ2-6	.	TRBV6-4	TGTGCCAGCAGTGACGGGTCCTCTGGGGCCAACGTCCTGACTTTC	CASSDGSSGANVLTF
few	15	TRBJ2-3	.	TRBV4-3	TGCGCCAGCAGCCAATCTTGGGGGAGCACAGATACGCAGTATTTT	CASSQSWGSTDTQYF
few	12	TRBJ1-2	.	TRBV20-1	TGCAGTGCTAAACAAGGAAACTATGGCTACACCTTC	CSAKQGNYGYTF
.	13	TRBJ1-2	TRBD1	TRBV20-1	TGCAGTGCTAGAGGGGACAGGGGTGGTGGCTACACCTTC	CSARGDRGGGYTF
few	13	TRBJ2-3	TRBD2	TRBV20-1	TGCAGTCTCCGGGGCGGGGGTAGAGATACGCAGTATTTT	CSLRGGGRDTQYF
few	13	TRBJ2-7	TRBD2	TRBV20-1	TGCAGTGCTAAAAGCGGGACCACCTACGAGCAGTACTTC	CSAKSGTTYEQYF
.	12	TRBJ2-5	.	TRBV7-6	TGTGCCAGCAGCTTTTTGGTGGAGACCCAGTACTTC	CASSFLVETQYF
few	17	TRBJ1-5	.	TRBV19	TGTGCCAGTAGTATGAGAAAAGGGCGCAGCCAGGGGCAGCCCCAGCATTTT	CASSMRKGRSQGQPQHF
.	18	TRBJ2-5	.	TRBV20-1	TGCAGTGCTAGAGATGATAGTAGGGGAGGATATGGACAAGAGACCCAGTACTTC	CSARDDSRGGYGQETQYF
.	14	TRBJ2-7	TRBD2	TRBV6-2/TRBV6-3	TGTGCCAGCATCAGACTAGCGGGAAGGTACGAGCAGTACTTC	CASIRLAGRYEQYF